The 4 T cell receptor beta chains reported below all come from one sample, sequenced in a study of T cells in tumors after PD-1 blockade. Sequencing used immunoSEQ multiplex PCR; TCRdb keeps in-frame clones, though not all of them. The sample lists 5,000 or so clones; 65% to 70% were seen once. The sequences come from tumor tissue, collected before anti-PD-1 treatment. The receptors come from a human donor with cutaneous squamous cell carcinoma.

CDR3 protein: CSPGGGLQPQHF. The CDR3 nucleotides are TGCAGCCCAGGGGGGGGGTTGCAGCCCCAGCATTTT. J is TRBJ1-5 and V is TRBV29-1; TRBD1 matches at 7 bases. V shed 8 bases, J shed 7 bases, and the junction held 8 bases outside the gene matches. The CDR3 has 12 amino acids. The germline V gene encodes CDR1 SQVTM and CDR2 ANQGSEA.

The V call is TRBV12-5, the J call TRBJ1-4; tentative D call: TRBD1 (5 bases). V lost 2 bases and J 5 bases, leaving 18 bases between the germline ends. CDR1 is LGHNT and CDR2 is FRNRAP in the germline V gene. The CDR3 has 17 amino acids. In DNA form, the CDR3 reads TGTGCTAGTGGTTTGCGGGGGATGGCCGGGTGGAATGAAAAACTGTTTTTT. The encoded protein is CASGLRGMAGWNEKLFF.

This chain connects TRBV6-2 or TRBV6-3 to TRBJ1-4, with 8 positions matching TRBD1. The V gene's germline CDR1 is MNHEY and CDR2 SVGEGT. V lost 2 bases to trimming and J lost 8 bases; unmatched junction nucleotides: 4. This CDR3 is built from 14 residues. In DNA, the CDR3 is TGTGCCAGCAGTTACCAGGGGGCAAGGGAAAAACTGTTTTTT. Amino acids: CASSYQGAREKLFF.

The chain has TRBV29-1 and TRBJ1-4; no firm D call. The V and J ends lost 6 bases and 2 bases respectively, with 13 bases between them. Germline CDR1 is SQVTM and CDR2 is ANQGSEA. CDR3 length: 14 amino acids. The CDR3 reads CSVRASGTNEKLFF. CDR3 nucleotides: TGCAGCGTGCGGGCCTCCGGGACTAATGAAAAACTGTTTTTT.